This T cell receptor (beta chain) was captured in a study of T cell changes during pregnancy in multiple sclerosis. The germline gives CDR1 SQVTM, CDR2 ANQGSEA. Trimming removed 0 bases from V and 6 bases from J, with 9 bases in between. The CDR3 contains 13 residues. The assay was immunoSEQ multiplex PCR, and TCRdb's table has in-frame clones only and misses some. This sample yields about 67,000 clones, of which 92% are seen a single time; about 1.6% belongs to the top ten. The rearrangement uses TRBV29-1 and TRBJ2-1; no firm D call. The receptor's source is a female donor with multiple sclerosis, enrolled in a pregnancy study. The material was peripheral blood, obtained after pregnancy. The CDR3 nucleotides read TGCAGCGTTGAAGAAGCTAGTCGCAATGAGCAGTTCTTC. Encoded protein: CSVEEASRNEQFF.